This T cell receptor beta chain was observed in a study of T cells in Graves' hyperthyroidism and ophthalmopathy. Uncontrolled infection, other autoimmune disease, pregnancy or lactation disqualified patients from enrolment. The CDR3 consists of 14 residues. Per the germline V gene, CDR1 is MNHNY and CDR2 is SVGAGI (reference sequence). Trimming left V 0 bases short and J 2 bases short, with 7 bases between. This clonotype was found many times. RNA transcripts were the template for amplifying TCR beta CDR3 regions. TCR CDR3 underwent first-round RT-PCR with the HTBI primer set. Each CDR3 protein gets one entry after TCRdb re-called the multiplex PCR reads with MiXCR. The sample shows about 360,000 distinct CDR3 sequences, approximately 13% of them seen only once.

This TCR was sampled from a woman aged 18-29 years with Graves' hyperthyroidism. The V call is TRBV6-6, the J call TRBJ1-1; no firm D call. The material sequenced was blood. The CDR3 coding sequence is TGTGCCAGCAGTTACTCTGGGAGTAACACTGAAGCTTTCTTT. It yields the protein CASSYSGSNTEAFF.